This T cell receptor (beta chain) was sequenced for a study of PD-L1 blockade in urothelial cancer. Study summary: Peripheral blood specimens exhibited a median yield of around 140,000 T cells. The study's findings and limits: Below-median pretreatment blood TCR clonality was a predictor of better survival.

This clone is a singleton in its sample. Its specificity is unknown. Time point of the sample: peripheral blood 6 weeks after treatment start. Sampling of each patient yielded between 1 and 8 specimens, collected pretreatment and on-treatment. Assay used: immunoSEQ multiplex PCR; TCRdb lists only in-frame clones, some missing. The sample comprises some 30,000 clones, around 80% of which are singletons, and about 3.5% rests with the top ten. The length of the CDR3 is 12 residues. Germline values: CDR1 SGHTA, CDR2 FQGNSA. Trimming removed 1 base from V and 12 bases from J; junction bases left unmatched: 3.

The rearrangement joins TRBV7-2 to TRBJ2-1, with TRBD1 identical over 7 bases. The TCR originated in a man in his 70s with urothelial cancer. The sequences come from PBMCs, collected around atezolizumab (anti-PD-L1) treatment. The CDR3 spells CASSLETGRQFF. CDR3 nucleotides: TGTGCCAGCAGCTTAGAGACAGGGAGGCAGTTCTTC.